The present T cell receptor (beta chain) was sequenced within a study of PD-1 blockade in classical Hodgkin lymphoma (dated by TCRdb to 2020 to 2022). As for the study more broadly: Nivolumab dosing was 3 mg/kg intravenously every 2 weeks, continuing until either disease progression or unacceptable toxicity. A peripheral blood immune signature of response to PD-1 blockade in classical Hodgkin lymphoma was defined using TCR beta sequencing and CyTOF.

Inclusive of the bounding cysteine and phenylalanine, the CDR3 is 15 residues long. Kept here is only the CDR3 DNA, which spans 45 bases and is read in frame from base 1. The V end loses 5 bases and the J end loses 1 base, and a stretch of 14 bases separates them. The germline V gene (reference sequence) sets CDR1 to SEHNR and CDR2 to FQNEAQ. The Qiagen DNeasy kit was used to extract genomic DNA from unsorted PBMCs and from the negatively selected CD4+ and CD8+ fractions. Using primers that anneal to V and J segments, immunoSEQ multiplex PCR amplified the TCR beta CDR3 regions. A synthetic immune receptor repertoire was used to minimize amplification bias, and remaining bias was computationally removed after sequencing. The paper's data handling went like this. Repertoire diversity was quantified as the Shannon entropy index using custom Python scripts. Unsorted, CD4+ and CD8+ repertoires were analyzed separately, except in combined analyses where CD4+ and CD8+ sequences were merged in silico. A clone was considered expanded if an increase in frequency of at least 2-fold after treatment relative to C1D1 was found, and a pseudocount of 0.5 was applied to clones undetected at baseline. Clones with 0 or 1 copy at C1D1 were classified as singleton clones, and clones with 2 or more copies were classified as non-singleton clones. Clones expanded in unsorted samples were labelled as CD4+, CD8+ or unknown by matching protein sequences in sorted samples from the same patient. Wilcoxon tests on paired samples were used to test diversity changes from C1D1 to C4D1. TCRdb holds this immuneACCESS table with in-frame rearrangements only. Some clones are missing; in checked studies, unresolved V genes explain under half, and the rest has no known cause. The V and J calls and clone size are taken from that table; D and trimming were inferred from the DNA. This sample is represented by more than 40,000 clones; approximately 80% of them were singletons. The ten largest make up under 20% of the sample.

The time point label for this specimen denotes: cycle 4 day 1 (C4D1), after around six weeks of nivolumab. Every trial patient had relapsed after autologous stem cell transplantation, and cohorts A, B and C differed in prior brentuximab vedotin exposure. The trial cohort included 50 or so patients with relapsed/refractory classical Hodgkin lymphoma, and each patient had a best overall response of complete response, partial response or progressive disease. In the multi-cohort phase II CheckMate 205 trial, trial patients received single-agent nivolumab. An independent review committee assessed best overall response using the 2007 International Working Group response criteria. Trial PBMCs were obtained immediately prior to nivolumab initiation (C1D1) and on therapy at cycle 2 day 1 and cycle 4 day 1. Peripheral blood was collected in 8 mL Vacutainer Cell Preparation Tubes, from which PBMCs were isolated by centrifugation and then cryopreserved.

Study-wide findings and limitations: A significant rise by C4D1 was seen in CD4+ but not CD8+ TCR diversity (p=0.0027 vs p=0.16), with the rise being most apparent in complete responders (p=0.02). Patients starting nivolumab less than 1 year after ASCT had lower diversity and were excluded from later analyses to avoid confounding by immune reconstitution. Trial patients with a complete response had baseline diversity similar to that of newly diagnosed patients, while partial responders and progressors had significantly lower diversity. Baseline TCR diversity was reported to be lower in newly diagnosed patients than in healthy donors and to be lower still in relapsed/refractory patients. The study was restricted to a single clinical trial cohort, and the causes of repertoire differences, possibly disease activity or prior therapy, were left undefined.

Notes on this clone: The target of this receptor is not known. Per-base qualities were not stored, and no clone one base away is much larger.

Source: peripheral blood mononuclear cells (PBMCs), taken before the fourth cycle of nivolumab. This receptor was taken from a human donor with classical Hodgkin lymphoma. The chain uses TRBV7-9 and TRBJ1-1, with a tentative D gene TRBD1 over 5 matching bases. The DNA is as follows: TGTGCCAGCAGCGTCACCGGGGGTCAGAACACTGAAGCTTTCTTT. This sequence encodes CASSVTGGQNTEAFF.